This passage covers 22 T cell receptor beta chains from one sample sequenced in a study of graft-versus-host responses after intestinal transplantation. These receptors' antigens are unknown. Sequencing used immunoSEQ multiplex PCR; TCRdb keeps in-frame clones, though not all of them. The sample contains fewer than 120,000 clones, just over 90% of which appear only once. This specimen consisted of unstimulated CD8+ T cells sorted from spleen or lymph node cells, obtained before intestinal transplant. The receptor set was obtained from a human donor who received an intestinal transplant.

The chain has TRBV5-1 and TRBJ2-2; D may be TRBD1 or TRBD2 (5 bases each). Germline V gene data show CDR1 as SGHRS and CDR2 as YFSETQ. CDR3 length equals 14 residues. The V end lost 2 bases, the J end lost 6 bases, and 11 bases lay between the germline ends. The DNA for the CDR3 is TGCGCCAGCAGCTTCGAGGGGCCCCCCGGGGAGCTGTTTTTT. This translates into CASSFEGPPGELFF.

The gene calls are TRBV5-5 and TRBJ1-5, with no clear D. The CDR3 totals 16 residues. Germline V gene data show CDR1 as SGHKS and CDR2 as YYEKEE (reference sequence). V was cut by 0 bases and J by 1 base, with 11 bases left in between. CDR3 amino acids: CASSLAERASNQPQHF. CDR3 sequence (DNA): TGTGCCAGCAGCTTGGCCGAGAGGGCCAGCAATCAGCCCCAGCATTTT.

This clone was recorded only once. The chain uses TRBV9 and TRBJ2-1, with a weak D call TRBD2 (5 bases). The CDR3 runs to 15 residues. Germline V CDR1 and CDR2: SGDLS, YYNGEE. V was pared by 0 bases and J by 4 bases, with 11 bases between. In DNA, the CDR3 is TGTGCCAGCAGCGTAGGGCTAGCAGATTACAATGAGCAGTTCTTC. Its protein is CASSVGLADYNEQFF.

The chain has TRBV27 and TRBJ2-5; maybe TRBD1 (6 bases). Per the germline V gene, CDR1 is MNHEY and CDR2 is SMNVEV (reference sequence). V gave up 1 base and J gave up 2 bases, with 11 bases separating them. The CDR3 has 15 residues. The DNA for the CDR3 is TGTGCCAGCAGTTTATTAGGGGGTGGGCAAGAGACCCAGTACTTC. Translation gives CASSLLGGGQETQYF.

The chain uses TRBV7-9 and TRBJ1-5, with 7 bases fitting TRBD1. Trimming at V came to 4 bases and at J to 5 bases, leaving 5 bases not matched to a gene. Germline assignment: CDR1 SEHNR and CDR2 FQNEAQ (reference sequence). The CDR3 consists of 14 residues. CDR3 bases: TGTGCCAGCAGCTCGGACAGGCGGGATCAGCCCCAGCATTTT. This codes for CASSSDRRDQPQHF.

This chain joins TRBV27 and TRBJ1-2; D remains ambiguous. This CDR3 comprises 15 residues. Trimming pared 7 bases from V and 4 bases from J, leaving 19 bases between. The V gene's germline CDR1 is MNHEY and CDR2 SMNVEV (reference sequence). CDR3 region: CASTHKLGAGYGYTF. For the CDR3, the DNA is TGTGCCAGCACCCACAAGTTGGGAGCAGGCTATGGCTACACCTTC.

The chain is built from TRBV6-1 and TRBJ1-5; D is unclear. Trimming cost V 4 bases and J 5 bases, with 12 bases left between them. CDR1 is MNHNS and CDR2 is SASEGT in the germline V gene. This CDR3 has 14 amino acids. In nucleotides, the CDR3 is TGTGCCAGCAGTGGGTCAGGTATGGATCAGCCCCAGCATTTT. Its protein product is CASSGSGMDQPQHF.

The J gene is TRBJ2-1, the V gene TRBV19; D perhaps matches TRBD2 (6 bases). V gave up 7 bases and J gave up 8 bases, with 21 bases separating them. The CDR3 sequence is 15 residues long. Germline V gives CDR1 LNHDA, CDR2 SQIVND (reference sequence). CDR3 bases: TGTGCCAGTATAGGACTGGACGGCGGGATTCATGAGCAGTTCTTC. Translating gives CASIGLDGGIHEQFF.

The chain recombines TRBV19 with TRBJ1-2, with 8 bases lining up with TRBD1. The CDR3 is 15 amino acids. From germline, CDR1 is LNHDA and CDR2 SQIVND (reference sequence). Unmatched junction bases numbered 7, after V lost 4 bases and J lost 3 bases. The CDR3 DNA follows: TGTGCCAGTAGTAATGGACAGGGACGGGACTATGGCTACACCTTC. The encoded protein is CASSNGQGRDYGYTF.

The CDR3 DNA sequence: TGTGCCAGTAGTATTTCCCGGGCATCTGAGCAGTTCTTC. This codes for CASSISRASEQFF. The chain links TRBV19 to TRBJ2-1; D unclear. The CDR3 consists of 13 residues. V lost 3 bases and J lost 9, with 12 bases in between. CDR1 is LNHDA and CDR2 is SQIVND in the germline V gene (reference sequence).

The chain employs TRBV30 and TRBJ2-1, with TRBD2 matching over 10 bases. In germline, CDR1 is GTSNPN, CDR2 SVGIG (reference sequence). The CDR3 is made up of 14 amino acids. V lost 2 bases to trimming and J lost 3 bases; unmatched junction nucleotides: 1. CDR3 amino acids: CAWSSGRGYNEQFF. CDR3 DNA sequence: TGTGCCTGGAGTAGCGGGAGGGGCTACAATGAGCAGTTCTTC.

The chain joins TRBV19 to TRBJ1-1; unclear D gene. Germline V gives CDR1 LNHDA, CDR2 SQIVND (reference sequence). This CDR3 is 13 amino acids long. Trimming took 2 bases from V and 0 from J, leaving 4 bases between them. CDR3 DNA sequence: TGTGCCAGTAGTATACTACTGAACACTGAAGCTTTCTTT. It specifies CASSILLNTEAFF.

CDR3 loop: CASSAGGPGNIQYF. CDR3 bases: TGTGCCAGTAGTGCGGGAGGGCCGGGGAACATTCAGTACTTC. This chain joins TRBV19 and TRBJ2-4; 9 bases map to TRBD2. CDR3 length: 14 residues. V shed 5 bases, J shed 7 bases, and the junction held 6 bases outside the gene matches. CDR1 is LNHDA, CDR2 SQIVND, per germline (reference sequence).

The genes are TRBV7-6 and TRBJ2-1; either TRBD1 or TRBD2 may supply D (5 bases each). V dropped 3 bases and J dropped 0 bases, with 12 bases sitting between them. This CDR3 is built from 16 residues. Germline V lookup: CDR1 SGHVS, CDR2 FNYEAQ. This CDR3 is CASSLGAGSSYNEQFF. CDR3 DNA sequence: TGTGCCAGCAGCTTGGGAGCAGGGAGCTCCTACAATGAGCAGTTCTTC.

CDR3 protein: CSARIGGGNYGYTF. CDR3 sequence (DNA): TGCAGCGCCAGGATCGGGGGGGGAAACTATGGCTACACCTTC. V usage is TRBV29-1 and J usage is TRBJ1-2, with a tentative D call TRBD1 (5 bases). Trimming left V 7 bases short and J 2 bases short, with 17 bases between. The germline gives CDR1 SQVTM, CDR2 ANQGSEA. There are 14 residues in the CDR3.

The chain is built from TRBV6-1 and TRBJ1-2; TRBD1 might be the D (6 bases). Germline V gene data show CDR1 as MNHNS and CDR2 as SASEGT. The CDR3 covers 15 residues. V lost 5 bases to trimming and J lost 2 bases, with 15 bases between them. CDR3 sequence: CASSQTRTANYGYTF. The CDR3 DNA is TGTGCCAGCAGTCAGACTCGGACAGCAAACTATGGCTACACCTTC.

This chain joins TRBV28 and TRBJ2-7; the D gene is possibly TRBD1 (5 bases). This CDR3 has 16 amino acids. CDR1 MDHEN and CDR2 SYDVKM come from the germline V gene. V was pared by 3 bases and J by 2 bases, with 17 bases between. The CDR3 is CASSLLIQDPTYEQYF. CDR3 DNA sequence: TGTGCCAGCAGTTTGTTAATACAGGACCCTACCTACGAGCAGTACTTC.

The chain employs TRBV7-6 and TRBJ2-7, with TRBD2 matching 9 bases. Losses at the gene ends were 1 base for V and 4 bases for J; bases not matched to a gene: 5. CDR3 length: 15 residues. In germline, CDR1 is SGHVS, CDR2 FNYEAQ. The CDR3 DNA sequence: TGTGCCAGCAGCTTAGGGAGCGGGGGGCGTTACGAGCAGTACTTC. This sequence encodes CASSLGSGGRYEQYF.

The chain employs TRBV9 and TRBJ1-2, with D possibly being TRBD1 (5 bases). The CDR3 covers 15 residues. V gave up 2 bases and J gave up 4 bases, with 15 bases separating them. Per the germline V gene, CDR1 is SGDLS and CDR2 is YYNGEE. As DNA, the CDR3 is TGTGCCAGCAGCGTCGGGGGTATCCCACGCTATGGCTACACCTTC. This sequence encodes CASSVGGIPRYGYTF.

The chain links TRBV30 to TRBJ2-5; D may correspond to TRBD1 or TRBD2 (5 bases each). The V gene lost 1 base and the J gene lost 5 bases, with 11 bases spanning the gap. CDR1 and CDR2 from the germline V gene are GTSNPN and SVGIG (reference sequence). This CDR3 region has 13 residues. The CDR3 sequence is CAWSDGAEETQYF. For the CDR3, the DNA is TGTGCCTGGAGTGACGGGGCTGAGGAGACCCAGTACTTC.

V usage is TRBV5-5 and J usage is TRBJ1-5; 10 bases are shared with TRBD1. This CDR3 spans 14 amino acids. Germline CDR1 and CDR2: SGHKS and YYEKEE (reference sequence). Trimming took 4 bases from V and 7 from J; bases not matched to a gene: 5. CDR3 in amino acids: CASSPGQGVQPQHF. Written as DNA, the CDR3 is TGTGCCAGCAGCCCCGGACAGGGGGTACAGCCCCAGCATTTT.

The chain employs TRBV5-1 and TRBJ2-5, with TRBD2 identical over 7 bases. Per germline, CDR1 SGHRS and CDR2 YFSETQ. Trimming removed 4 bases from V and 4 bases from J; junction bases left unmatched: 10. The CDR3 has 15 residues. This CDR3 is CASSGQGGSLETQYF. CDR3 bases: TGCGCCAGCAGCGGCCAGGGAGGGAGCTTAGAGACCCAGTACTTC. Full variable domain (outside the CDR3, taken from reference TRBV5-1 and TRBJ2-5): KAGVTQTPRYLIKTRGQQVTLSCSPISGHRSVSWYQQTPGQGLQFLFEYFSETQRNKGNFPGRFSGRQFSNSRSEMNVSTLELGDSALYLCASSGQGGSLETQYFGPGTRLLVL.